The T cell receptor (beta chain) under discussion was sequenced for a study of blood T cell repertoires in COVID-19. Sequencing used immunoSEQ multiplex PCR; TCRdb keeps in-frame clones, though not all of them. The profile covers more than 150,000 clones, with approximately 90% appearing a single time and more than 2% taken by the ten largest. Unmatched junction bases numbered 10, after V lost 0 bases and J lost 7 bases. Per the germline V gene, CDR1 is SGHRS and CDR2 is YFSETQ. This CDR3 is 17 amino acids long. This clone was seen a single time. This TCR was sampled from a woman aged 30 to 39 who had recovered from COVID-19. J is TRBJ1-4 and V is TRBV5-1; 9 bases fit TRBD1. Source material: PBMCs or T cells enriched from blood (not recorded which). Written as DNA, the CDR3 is TGCGCCAGCAGCTTGGCGGGACAGGGTGGGTTCGGTGAAAAACTGTTTTTT. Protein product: CASSLAGQGGFGEKLFF.